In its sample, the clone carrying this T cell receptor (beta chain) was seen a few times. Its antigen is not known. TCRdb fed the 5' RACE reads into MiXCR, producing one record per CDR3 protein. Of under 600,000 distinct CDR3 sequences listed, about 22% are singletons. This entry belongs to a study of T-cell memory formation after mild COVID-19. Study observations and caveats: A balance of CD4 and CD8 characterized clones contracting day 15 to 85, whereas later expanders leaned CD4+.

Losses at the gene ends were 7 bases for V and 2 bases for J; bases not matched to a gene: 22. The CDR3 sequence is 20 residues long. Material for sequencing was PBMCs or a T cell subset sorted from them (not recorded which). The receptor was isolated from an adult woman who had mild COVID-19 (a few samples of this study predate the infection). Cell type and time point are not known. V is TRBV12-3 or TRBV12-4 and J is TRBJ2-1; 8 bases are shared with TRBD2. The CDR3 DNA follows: TGTGCCAGCACCCAATCCGGGGGGGCTTTAACCCTAGGCCCCTACAATGAGCAGTTCTTC. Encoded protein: CASTQSGGALTLGPYNEQFF.